A selection of T cell receptor beta chains follows, all from one sample in a study of blood T cell repertoires in COVID-19. Some clones are missing from TCRdb's copy, which holds only in-frame ones; the method was immunoSEQ multiplex PCR. The sample contains over 150,000 clones, under 85% of which appear only once. The specimen was peripheral blood. Receptors originate from a woman of 80 years or more with acute or convalescent COVID-19. CDR3s include the opening cysteine and the closing phenylalanine or tryptophan. D genes are given only for firm matches. Only part of the rows carry a size: once, few, many, or a class if the clone is expanded.

d_call,j_call,v_call,clone_size,cdr3_nt,cdr3_aa
TRBD2,TRBJ2-1,TRBV18,.,TGTGCCAGCTCACCGGGGGGGGGCTCCTACAATGAGCAGTTCTTC,CASSPGGGSYNEQFF
TRBD1,TRBJ2-1,TRBV5-1,.,TGCGCCAGCAGCGCGGGACAGGGTCACAATGAGCAGTTCTTC,CASSAGQGHNEQFF
.,TRBJ2-6,TRBV6-6,.,TGTGCCAGCAGTTTACCGGGGGGGGCCAACGTCCTGACTTTC,CASSLPGGANVLTF
.,TRBJ1-1,TRBV12-3/TRBV12-4,.,TGTGCCAGCGACGCAGGGTGGAACACTGAAGCTTTCTTT,CASDAGWNTEAFF
.,TRBJ2-3,TRBV7-2,.,TGTGCCAGCAGCTTAGGACTAGAGGATACGCAGTATTTT,CASSLGLEDTQYF
.,TRBJ2-7,TRBV19,.,TGTGCCAGTAGTACCCGGGACACAACCTACGAGCAGTACTTC,CASSTRDTTYEQYF
.,TRBJ2-3,TRBV3-1/TRBV3-2,.,TGTGCCAGCAGCCAACTCGGCGGGGCCGGATCAGATACGCAGTATTTT,CASSQLGGAGSDTQYF
TRBD1,TRBJ2-5,TRBV2,.,TGTGCCAGCAGCGGGCCCCGGGCAGGGGGATCAGAGACCCAGTACTTC,CASSGPRAGGSETQYF
.,TRBJ2-3,TRBV4-2,.,TGTGCCAGCAGCCAAGATCCAGGGGGCACAGATACGCAGTATTTT,CASSQDPGGTDTQYF
.,TRBJ2-5,TRBV2,.,TGTGCCAGCAGAAAATTGTGGGGGGGCGAAGAGACCCAGTACTTC,CASRKLWGGEETQYF
.,TRBJ2-5,TRBV19,.,TGTGCCAGTAGTACTACAGAGACCCAGTACTTC,CASSTTETQYF
TRBD1,TRBJ1-3,TRBV27,.,TGTGCCAGTGCGGACAGGGTAACGGCTGGAAACACCATATATTTT,CASADRVTAGNTIYF
.,TRBJ1-1,TRBV11-2,.,TGTGCCAGCAGCTTACAATCGGGTACTGAAGCTTTCTTT,CASSLQSGTEAFF
.,TRBJ1-1,TRBV18,.,TGTGCCAGCTCACTTACAGGCAACCCTGAAGCTTTCTTT,CASSLTGNPEAFF
TRBD1,TRBJ2-1,TRBV24-1,.,TGTGCCACCGGGACAGGGAAAGGGAGCAATGAGCAGTTCTTC,CATGTGKGSNEQFF
.,TRBJ2-3,TRBV18,.,TGTGCCAGCTCCTCAAAGGCAGGAGATACGCAGTATTTT,CASSSKAGDTQYF
.,TRBJ2-1,TRBV5-1,.,TGCGCCAGCAGCTTGATGGAGGGGGCCTCCTACAATGAGCAGTTCTTC,CASSLMEGASYNEQFF
TRBD1,TRBJ1-4,TRBV5-1,.,TGCGCCAGCAGCCCACGGGACAGGGGTGGTGAAAAACTGTTTTTT,CASSPRDRGGEKLFF
.,TRBJ1-2,TRBV7-2,.,TGTGCCAGCAGCTTAGGCAGGTATAATGGCTACACCTTC,CASSLGRYNGYTF
TRBD2,TRBJ2-1,TRBV3-1/TRBV3-2,few,TGTGCCAGCAAAACTAGCGGGGGGTCAAATGAGCAGTTCTTC,CASKTSGGSNEQFF
TRBD2,TRBJ2-1,TRBV5-5,.,TGTGCCAGCAGCTTGGGGTGGACTAGCGTGGATGAGCAGTTCTTC,CASSLGWTSVDEQFF
.,TRBJ2-2,TRBV19,few,TGTGCCAGTAGTATAGCCAGGGTGGGGAACACCGGGGAGCTGTTTTTT,CASSIARVGNTGELFF
.,TRBJ2-7,TRBV7-7,.,TGTGCCAGCAGCTTAGCGCAGGGTCCCTACGAGCAGTACTTC,CASSLAQGPYEQYF
.,TRBJ1-3,TRBV20-1,.,TGCAGTGCTAGTTCCGGGGTTTCTGGAAACACCATATATTTT,CSASSGVSGNTIYF